This T cell receptor beta chain was recovered during a study of prognosis after radiotherapy for stage I lung cancer (dated by TCRdb to about 2021). For the wider study: Between early 2018 and 2019, 20 or so stage I NSCLC patients were enrolled in Nanjing, China. SBRT was delivered in 3 to 5 fractions with a biologically effective dose of at least 100 Gy, and image-guided IMRT or VMAT was used for delivery. Every patient was deemed medically inoperable, roughly eleven because of comorbidities and 7 because they refused surgery. Of the enrolled patients, under 15 had newly diagnosed primary stage I lung tumors, while roughly 5 had oligometastatic NSCLC following surgical resection of the primary tumor. The study sequenced roughly 40 blood samples from roughly 19 patients, one before and one after SBRT per patient. After SBRT, distant metastases developed in four of the 19 patients at a median of approximately seven months, while the remaining 15 patients had no significant progression. On tumor histology, about 12 patients had adenocarcinoma and several had squamous cell carcinoma. No patient received concurrent therapy alongside SBRT. Peripheral blood TCR beta repertoires were profiled in stage I NSCLC patients before and after stereotactic body radiotherapy, and the repertoires were related to distant failure. The cohort was made up of 10 to 15 men and more than five women, with a median age of about 74 years and an age range of 53 to 84 years.

All patients had node-negative disease on CT and PET/CT, and none had a history of other malignancies or prior chemotherapy or radiotherapy. At each of two time points, roughly 6.3 milliliters of peripheral venous blood were collected into EDTA tubes. PBMCs were isolated by Ficoll-Paque Plus density-gradient centrifugation. Samples were stored at -80°C immediately after collection until analysis. The sample holds a few counts of this clonotype. The antigen it binds to is not known. Base qualities are not recorded, but no much larger clone differs from it by a single base. The research as a whole found: All reported P values were unadjusted for multiple comparisons. The study was limited by its small cohort and short follow-up, and the findings require independent validation. After SBRT, the count of unique TCR clones dropped from a median of roughly 9,400 beforehand to roughly 7,000 afterward (Wilcoxon paired P=0.011). Post-SBRT Shannon entropy and its change from baseline were lower in patients who developed distant metastases; baseline Shannon entropy was not associated with metastases. Differences by metastasis status were reportedly seen in TRBV and TRBJ usage frequencies, involving two V genes at baseline and, after SBRT, nine V genes and two J genes. No determination of tumor specificity was made for expanded TCR clones.

Two rounds of multiplex PCR were used to amplify the TCR beta CDR3 region from genomic DNA. The first PCR round used primers specific to each TRBV and TRBJ gene, and the primer sequences were filed in Chinese patent CN105087789A. Universal primers were used in the second round of PCR. The Roche High Pure PCR Template Preparation Kit was used to extract genomic DNA from frozen PBMCs. Libraries were sequenced paired-end with 151 bp reads on an Illumina HiSeq 3000. For the original study's pipeline: CutAdapt was used to discard raw reads that did not contain the multiplex PCR primer sequences. PEAR was used to merge high-quality paired reads into contigs. By aligning each contig to reference sequences, MiXCR assigned the TRB V, D and J gene segments to that contig. CDR3 sequences were clustered by base quality and sequence similarity to remove sequencing errors. Diversity was measured as Shannon entropy normalized by the natural log of productive TCR sequence number. To get clonality, Shannon entropy was divided by the natural log of the number of unique clonotypes, and that result was subtracted from one. Progression-free survival cut-offs for repertoire metrics were chosen using the Youden index of ROC curves, with analyses run in R 3.5.3. TCRdb reworked the public reads: Q25 trimming with fastp, MiXCR clone assembly, productive beta chains retained. Rows are combined by CDR3 protein, so each entry shows the most common genes and DNA. The V and J calls and clone size are TCRdb's, not the authors'. In all, the sample holds around 30,000 distinct CDR3 sequences, and roughly 30% of those were seen once. Over 10% of the sample is in the top ten clones.

CDR1 is given as KGHSH and CDR2 as LQKENI, both from the germline V gene. V is shortened by 8 bases, J by 0 bases, and the region joining them spans 10 bases. From the cysteine through the phenylalanine, the CDR3 covers 13 amino acids. Only the CDR3 region is kept as DNA, spanning 39 bases read in frame from base 1. The clonotype was recovered from a donor aged 50 or older with non-small cell lung cancer. Sample: PBMCs, taken before or after stereotactic body radiation therapy (not recorded which). The rearrangement combines TRBV18 with TRBJ1-1; the D gene is possibly TRBD1, with 5 bases matching. The DNA reads as follows: TGTGCCAGCGGACAAGATATGAACACTGAAGCTTTCTTT. This gives the protein CASGQDMNTEAFF. Beyond the CDR3, the reference TRBV18 and TRBJ1-1 genes provide the residues; the full variable domain reads: NAGVMQNPRHLVRRRGQEARLRCSPMKGHSHVYWYRQLPEEGLKFMVYLQKENIIDESGMPKERFSAEFPKEGPSILRIQQVVRGDSAAYFCASGQDMNTEAFFGQGTRLTVV.